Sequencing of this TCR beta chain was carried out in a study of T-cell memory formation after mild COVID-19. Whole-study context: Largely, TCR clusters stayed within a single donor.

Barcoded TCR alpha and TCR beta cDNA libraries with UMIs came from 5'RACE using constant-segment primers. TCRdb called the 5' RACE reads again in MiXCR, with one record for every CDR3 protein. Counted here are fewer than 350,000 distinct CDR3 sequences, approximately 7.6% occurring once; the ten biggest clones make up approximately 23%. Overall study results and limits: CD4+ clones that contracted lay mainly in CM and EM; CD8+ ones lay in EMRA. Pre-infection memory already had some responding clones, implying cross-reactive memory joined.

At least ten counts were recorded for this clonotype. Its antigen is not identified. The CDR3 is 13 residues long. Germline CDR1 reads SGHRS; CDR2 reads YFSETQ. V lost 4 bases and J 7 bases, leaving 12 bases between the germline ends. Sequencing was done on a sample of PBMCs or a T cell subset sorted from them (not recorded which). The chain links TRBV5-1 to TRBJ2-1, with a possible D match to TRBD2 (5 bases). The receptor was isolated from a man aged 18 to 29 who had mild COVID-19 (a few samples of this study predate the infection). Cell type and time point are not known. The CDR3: CASSRALVNEQFF. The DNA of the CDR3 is TGCGCCAGCAGCCGCGCACTAGTTAATGAGCAGTTCTTC.